These T cell receptor beta chains were read from a single sample in a study of T cell responses to AZD1222 COVID-19 vaccine. Some clones are missing from TCRdb's copy, which holds only in-frame ones; the method was immunoSEQ multiplex PCR. The data contain approximately 130,000 clones, about 92% of them singletons. The specimen was peripheral blood, collected on day 0 of AZD1222 vaccination. Every receptor here comes from an adult in good health. The CDR3 runs from the conserved cysteine through the conserved F or W. D genes are given only for firm matches.

TRBV29-1	TRBJ2-3	-	TGCAGCGTTGACGGACCGCCAGATACGCAGTATTTT	CSVDGPPDTQYF
TRBV2	TRBJ1-2	-	TGTGCCAGCAGGGTGGGACGGAGAACGGCAGTAGGCTACACCTTC	CASRVGRRTAVGYTF
TRBV15	TRBJ1-5	TRBD1	TGTGCCACCGCAACAGGGGATCAGCCCCAGCATTTT	CATATGDQPQHF
TRBV5-1	TRBJ2-7	-	TGCGCCAGCAGCTTGGACGGGACTTATTACGAGCAGTACTTC	CASSLDGTYYEQYF
TRBV5-1	TRBJ1-1	TRBD1	TGCGCCAGCCCGTGGGACAGGGGGAACACTGAAGCTTTCTTT	CASPWDRGNTEAFF
TRBV6-5	TRBJ1-1	-	TGTGCCAGCCCCCAAGAGGAAATGATTGAAGCTTTCTTT	CASPQEEMIEAFF
TRBV6-1	TRBJ1-5	-	TGTGCCAGCAGTGTATTCTGGACAGATAGCAATCAGCCCCAGCATTTT	CASSVFWTDSNQPQHF
TRBV29-1	TRBJ1-1	-	TGCAGCGTTCGAAGCGTAACCGAGGTAGCTTTCTTT	CSVRSVTEVAFF
TRBV5-6	TRBJ2-1	-	TGTGCCAGCAGATTCGGTGTGATCAATGAGCAGTTCTTC	CASRFGVINEQFF
TRBV3-1/TRBV3-2	TRBJ2-7	-	TGTGCCAGCAGCCGTGACTACGAGCAGTACTTC	CASSRDYEQYF
TRBV4-2	TRBJ2-7	-	TGTGCCAGCAGCCAAGGGGCGGGGAGGTACGAGCAGTACTTC	CASSQGAGRYEQYF
TRBV5-6	TRBJ2-3	-	TGTGCCAGCGCCGTGGGCTCGGCACATGATACGCAGTATTTT	CASAVGSAHDTQYF
TRBV11-2	TRBJ2-1	-	TGTGCCAGCAGCCCCGGGAGTATTACCTACAATGAGCAGTTCTTC	CASSPGSITYNEQFF
TRBV6-1	TRBJ2-1	-	TGTGCCAGCAGTGAAGGGGGCGATTATTACAATGAGCAGTTCTTC	CASSEGGDYYNEQFF
TRBV10-3	TRBJ2-5	TRBD2	TGTGCCATCAGTCCTTCACTAGCGGGAGAAGAGACCCAGTACTTC	CAISPSLAGEETQYF
TRBV28	TRBJ2-1	-	TGTGCCAGCAGTTTATCCACTAGGGGCAATGAGCAGTTCTTC	CASSLSTRGNEQFF
TRBV30	TRBJ2-7	TRBD2	TGTGCCTGGAGTGTAATAAAGCCGGGACTAGCGGGCTACGAGCAGTACTTC	CAWSVIKPGLAGYEQYF
TRBV19	TRBJ2-5	TRBD1	TGTGCCAGTACCCTCAGGGGGCTCGGGGGAGAGACCCAGTACTTC	CASTLRGLGGETQYF
TRBV28	TRBJ2-7	TRBD1	TGTGCCAGCAGCCGTACCTCATTCGGGACAGGGGGCTACGAGCAGTACTTC	CASSRTSFGTGGYEQYF
TRBV30	TRBJ1-1	-	TGTGCCTGGAACAGGAGGGGGTTATTGAACACTGAAGCTTTCTTT	CAWNRRGLLNTEAFF
TRBV5-1	TRBJ2-7	TRBD1	TGCGCCAGCAGCTTGGTGGTCGTAGGGACAGAAAAGGGCGAGCAGTACTTC	CASSLVVVGTEKGEQYF
TRBV28	TRBJ2-2	-	TGTGCCAGCAGTTTGGACAGCCCCACCGGGGAGCTGTTTTTT	CASSLDSPTGELFF
TRBV7-9	TRBJ2-3	-	TGTGCCAGCTCCGATTGGGGGGGCACAGATACGCAGTATTTT	CASSDWGGTDTQYF
TRBV10-3	TRBJ2-7	-	TGTGCCATCAGTCGACAGGGAGGGTCCTACGAGCAGTACTTC	CAISRQGGSYEQYF